The rows below give T cell receptor beta chains drawn from one sample of a study of blood T cell repertoires in COVID-19. This table comes from immunoSEQ multiplex PCR, and its TCRdb copy is limited to in-frame clones, with some not included. This table has about 140,000 clones, about 87% appearing once. The specimen was peripheral blood. These receptors were obtained from a human donor in a cohort sampled during active COVID-19. The CDR3 runs from the conserved cysteine through the conserved F or W. The D gene is left open where the match is weak. Only some rows state a clone size, as once, few, many or a class for expanded clones.

clone size: NA
J gene: TRBJ1-5
V gene: TRBV12-5
D gene: NA
CDR3 DNA: TGTGCTAGTGGTCCTACAGGGCTACGGGATCAGCCCCAGCATTTT
CDR3 protein: CASGPTGLRDQPQHF

clone size: NA
J gene: TRBJ2-5
V gene: TRBV2
D gene: NA
CDR3 DNA: TGTGCCAGCCGGACAGAGGGGAGCCAGACCCAGTACTTC
CDR3 protein: CASRTEGSQTQYF

clone size: NA
J gene: TRBJ2-1
V gene: TRBV5-1
D gene: NA
CDR3 DNA: TGCGCCAGCAGCTTGGGAGCGGAGCAGTTCTTC
CDR3 protein: CASSLGAEQFF

clone size: NA
J gene: TRBJ2-2
V gene: TRBV11-2
D gene: NA
CDR3 DNA: TGTGCCAGCAGCTCCGATATTCGTGGAGGGACCTTGGGGAGCGGGGAGCTGTTTTTT
CDR3 protein: CASSSDIRGGTLGSGELFF

clone size: NA
J gene: TRBJ1-2
V gene: TRBV24-1
D gene: NA
CDR3 DNA: TGTGCCACCAGTGATTTCGGGTATGGCTACACCTTC
CDR3 protein: CATSDFGYGYTF

clone size: NA
J gene: TRBJ1-5
V gene: TRBV7-8
D gene: NA
CDR3 DNA: TGTGCCAGCAGCTTAGTAACAGGGACTAGCAATCAGCCCCAGCATTTT
CDR3 protein: CASSLVTGTSNQPQHF

clone size: NA
J gene: TRBJ2-1
V gene: TRBV5-1
D gene: TRBD1
CDR3 DNA: TGCGCCAGCAGCTTAGGGACAGGGGGTCGGGATGAGCAGTTCTTC
CDR3 protein: CASSLGTGGRDEQFF

clone size: few
J gene: TRBJ1-2
V gene: TRBV5-1
D gene: TRBD1
CDR3 DNA: TGCGCCAGCACCCCGGGACAGGAAGGCTATGGCTACACCTTC
CDR3 protein: CASTPGQEGYGYTF

clone size: NA
J gene: TRBJ2-1
V gene: TRBV4-2
D gene: NA
CDR3 DNA: TGTGCCAGCAGCCAAGACCCCGGGAGACCCTACAATGAGCAGTTCTTC
CDR3 protein: CASSQDPGRPYNEQFF

clone size: once
J gene: TRBJ1-2
V gene: TRBV5-4
D gene: NA
CDR3 DNA: TGTGCCAGCATGGGAGCCCCGGGAAGGGATAACTATGGCTACACCTTC
CDR3 protein: CASMGAPGRDNYGYTF

clone size: NA
J gene: TRBJ2-5
V gene: TRBV2
D gene: TRBD2
CDR3 DNA: TGTGCCAGCAGGGAGGGACCGGGGCGGGGGGCCCAGTACTTC
CDR3 protein: CASREGPGRGAQYF

clone size: NA
J gene: TRBJ1-5
V gene: TRBV27
D gene: TRBD1
CDR3 DNA: TGTGCCAGCAGAGACGATTTTAGGACAGGGATATGTCAGCCCCAGCATTTT
CDR3 protein: CASRDDFRTGICQPQHF

clone size: NA
J gene: TRBJ2-3
V gene: TRBV28
D gene: TRBD2
CDR3 DNA: TGTGCCAGCAGTCCGAGGACTAGCGGGAGGGCCTTAACAGATACGCAGTATTTT
CDR3 protein: CASSPRTSGRALTDTQYF

clone size: NA
J gene: TRBJ2-5
V gene: TRBV10-2
D gene: NA
CDR3 DNA: TGCGCCAGCATGGAAAGGAAAACGGGGGAGACCCAGTACTTC
CDR3 protein: CASMERKTGETQYF

clone size: NA
J gene: TRBJ2-1
V gene: TRBV18
D gene: TRBD2
CDR3 DNA: TGTGCCAGCTCACAACTAGCGGGAGCTAACAATGAGCAGTTCTTC
CDR3 protein: CASSQLAGANNEQFF

clone size: once
J gene: TRBJ2-5
V gene: TRBV29-1
D gene: NA
CDR3 DNA: TGCAGCGTCGCCGGGACAAACACGGAGACCCAGTACTTC
CDR3 protein: CSVAGTNTETQYF

clone size: NA
J gene: TRBJ1-1
V gene: TRBV30
D gene: NA
CDR3 DNA: TGTGCCTGGACCGGGAGTTCCGGGGGGAACACTGAAGCTTTCTTT
CDR3 protein: CAWTGSSGGNTEAFF

clone size: NA
J gene: TRBJ2-7
V gene: TRBV10-1
D gene: TRBD2
CDR3 DNA: TGCGCCAGCAGTGAAGGCAGACTAGCGGGGAACCCGTACGAGCAGTACTTC
CDR3 protein: CASSEGRLAGNPYEQYF

clone size: NA
J gene: TRBJ2-3
V gene: TRBV28
D gene: TRBD2
CDR3 DNA: TGTGCCAGCAGTTCGACTAGCGGGGGAGGGGATACGCAGTATTTT
CDR3 protein: CASSSTSGGGDTQYF

clone size: few
J gene: TRBJ2-7
V gene: TRBV2
D gene: TRBD1
CDR3 DNA: TGTGCCAGCAGAGGAAACACAGGGGGCCACGAGCAGTACTTC
CDR3 protein: CASRGNTGGHEQYF

clone size: NA
J gene: TRBJ2-2
V gene: TRBV11-2
D gene: TRBD1
CDR3 DNA: TGTGCCAGCAGCTACAAAAAAGGACAGGGAGGCACCGGGGAGCTGTTTTTT
CDR3 protein: CASSYKKGQGGTGELFF

clone size: NA
J gene: TRBJ2-7
V gene: TRBV12-3/TRBV12-4
D gene: NA
CDR3 DNA: TGTGCCAGCAGTTTTGCAGGGCCTGACGAGCAGTACTTC
CDR3 protein: CASSFAGPDEQYF

clone size: NA
J gene: TRBJ2-7
V gene: TRBV5-1
D gene: TRBD1
CDR3 DNA: TGCGCCAGCAGCTTGGTTCCGGGACAGACCTTCGAGGGGCAGTACTTC
CDR3 protein: CASSLVPGQTFEGQYF